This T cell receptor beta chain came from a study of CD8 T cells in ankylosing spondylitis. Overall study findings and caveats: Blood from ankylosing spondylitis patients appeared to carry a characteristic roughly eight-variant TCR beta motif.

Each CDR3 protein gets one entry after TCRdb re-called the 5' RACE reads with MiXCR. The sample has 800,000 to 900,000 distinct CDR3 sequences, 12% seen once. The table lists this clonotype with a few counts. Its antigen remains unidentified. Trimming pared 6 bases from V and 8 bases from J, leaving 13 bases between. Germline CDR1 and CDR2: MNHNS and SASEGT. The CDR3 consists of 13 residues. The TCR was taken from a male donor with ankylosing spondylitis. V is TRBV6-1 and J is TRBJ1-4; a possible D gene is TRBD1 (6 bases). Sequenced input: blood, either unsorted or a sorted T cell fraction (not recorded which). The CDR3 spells CASSGQKGEKLFF. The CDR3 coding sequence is TGTGCCAGCAGCGGACAGAAAGGGGAAAAACTGTTTTTT.